One sample yielded the 27 T cell receptor beta chains listed below, sequenced in a study of CD8 T cells in Susac syndrome. RNA amounts of about 0.5 to 1 ug underwent reverse transcription with random hexamers. Each CDR3 protein gets one entry after TCRdb re-called the immunoSEQ multiplex PCR reads with MiXCR. The data contain roughly 200,000 distinct CDR3 sequences, around 93% of them singletons. Specimen: CD4+ T cells from PBMCs. These receptors came from a human donor with multiple sclerosis.

CDR3 amino acids: CATRRGYGDTQYF. CDR3 DNA sequence: TGTGCCACACGACGAGGGTATGGAGATACGCAGTATTTT. This chain connects TRBV6-5 to TRBJ2-3, with D tentatively TRBD2 (5 bases). V was shortened by 10 bases and J by 5 bases, with 16 bases between the two germline ends. CDR3 length: 13 residues. Germline CDR1 MNHEY, CDR2 SVGAGI.

This clonotype showed up just a few times. The V gene is TRBV9, the J gene TRBJ2-7; weak D call: TRBD1 (6 bases). This CDR3 has 14 amino acids. Trimming pared 2 bases from V and 1 base from J, leaving 10 bases between. Germline V gene data show CDR1 as SGDLS and CDR2 as YYNGEE. The CDR3 spells CASSVGTTSYEQYF. The CDR3 DNA follows: TGTGCCAGCAGCGTGGGGACAACTTCCTACGAGCAGTACTTC. Together with reference TRBV9 and TRBJ2-7, the CDR3 gives the full variable domain: DSGVTQTPKHLITATGQRVTLRCSPRSGDLSVYWYQQSLDQGLQFLIQYYNGEERAKGNILERFSAQQFPDLHSELNLSSLELGDSALYFCASSVGTTSYEQYFGPGTRLTVT.

This clonotype was seen just once. The V gene is TRBV30, the J gene TRBJ2-1; possible D gene TRBD1, 6 bases. Germline-derived CDR1 and CDR2 are GTSNPN and SVGIG (reference sequence). CDR3 size: 16 residues. With 5 bases removed from V and 7 bases from J, the gap between germline ends came to 24 bases. The chain's CDR3 is CAWERRGGPFQNEQFF. The CDR3 DNA reads TGTGCCTGGGAGCGCAGGGGCGGGCCCTTCCAAAATGAGCAGTTCTTC.

J is TRBJ1-1 and V is TRBV2, with D possibly TRBD1 on 6 matching bases. The CDR3 consists of 14 residues. The ends were cut back, 6 bases at V and 1 base at J, with 12 bases in the middle. CDR1 SNHLY and CDR2 FYNNEI come from the germline V gene. CDR3 amino acids: CASSFLQGNTEAFF. CDR3 in DNA: TGTGCCAGCAGCTTTCTACAGGGGAACACTGAAGCTTTCTTT.

V usage is TRBV6-1 and J usage is TRBJ1-6, with D possibly TRBD1 on 5 matching bases. This CDR3 is built from 16 residues. CDR1 MNHNS and CDR2 SASEGT come from the germline V gene. Trimming left V 6 bases short and J 2 bases short, with 14 bases between. CDR3 nucleotides: TGTGCCAGCAGCTTGGGGGGATCCCCCTATAATTCACCCCTCCACTTT. As protein: CASSLGGSPYNSPLHF.

This chain uses TRBV7-8 with TRBJ2-6; 9 bases align to TRBD1. The CDR3 has 18 amino acids. Germline CDR1 SGHVS, CDR2 FQNEAQ. J gave up 1 base and V 5 bases, and 9 bases lay outside the gene matches. CDR3 residues: CASSGKGQGVSGANVLTF. The CDR3 region has the DNA TGTGCCAGCAGCGGGAAGGGACAGGGAGTATCTGGGGCCAACGTCCTGACTTTC.

The chain employs TRBV7-8 and TRBJ1-5; D is unclear. Germline-derived CDR1 and CDR2 are SGHVS and FQNEAQ. The V and J ends lost 2 bases and 2 bases respectively, with 10 bases between them. There are 15 residues in the CDR3. CDR3 region: CASSLTASGNQPQHF. In nucleotides, the CDR3 is TGTGCCAGCAGCTTAACGGCATCCGGCAATCAGCCCCAGCATTTT. The full variable domain, completed using reference TRBV7-8 and TRBJ1-5, is GAGVSQSPRYKVAKRGQDVALRCDPISGHVSLFWYQQALGQGPEFLTYFQNEAQLDKSGLPSDRFFAERPEGSVSTLKIQRTQQEDSAVYLCASSLTASGNQPQHFGDGTRLSIL.

The DNA of the CDR3 is TGTGCCAGCAGCGTAGGAGCGGGGGCGAGAGAGACCCAGTACTTC. This encodes CASSVGAGARETQYF. J is TRBJ2-5 and V is TRBV9, with 8 bases that match TRBD2. The CDR3 is 15 residues long. V shed 0 bases, J shed 4 bases, and the junction held 5 bases outside the gene matches. Germline CDR1 is SGDLS and CDR2 is YYNGEE.

The rearrangement joins TRBV27 to TRBJ2-7; 9 bases are a match to TRBD1. From germline, CDR1 is MNHEY and CDR2 SMNVEV (reference sequence). V dropped 4 bases and J dropped 4; count of bases not matched to a gene: 8. CDR3 length: 15 amino acids. CDR3 amino acids: CASSSTTGGRYEQYF. The CDR3 DNA reads as TGTGCCAGCAGTTCCACGACAGGGGGTCGGTACGAGCAGTACTTC.

A few counts support this clonotype. The chain recombines TRBV7-2 with TRBJ2-7; D unclear. The germline CDR1 and CDR2 sequences are SGHTA and FQGNSA. This CDR3 has 14 amino acids. V lost 7 bases and J 2 bases, leaving 15 bases between the germline ends. This chain's CDR3 is CASTRTTAPYEQYF. The CDR3 DNA reads as TGTGCCAGCACCCGAACGACTGCCCCCTACGAGCAGTACTTC.

This chain links TRBV20-1 with TRBJ2-3, with D possibly being TRBD2 (6 bases). Germline loops: CDR1 DFQATT, CDR2 SNEGSKA (reference sequence). This CDR3 has 13 residues. V was shortened by 5 bases and J by 3 bases, with 12 bases between the two germline ends. The CDR3 bases are TGCAGTGCTCCGCGGGGTCGGACAGATACGCAGTATTTT. It is translated as CSAPRGRTDTQYF.

The chain joins TRBV29-1 to TRBJ1-1, with 7 bases matching TRBD1. The CDR3 totals 13 residues. Germline lookup yields CDR1 SQVTM and CDR2 ANQGSEA. The V segment lost 4 bases and the J segment 2 bases; nucleotides outside the gene matches: 4. The CDR3 reads CSVADRANTEAFF. In DNA, the CDR3 is TGCAGCGTTGCCGACAGGGCCAACACTGAAGCTTTCTTT.

This chain uses TRBV2 with TRBJ2-6, with no clear D. CDR3 length equals 13 residues. Trimming shortened V by 11 bases and J by 4 bases, and 12 bases separated the two germline ends. Germline CDR1 reads SNHLY; CDR2 reads FYNNEI. CDR3 amino acids: CASNPAGANVLTF. CDR3 bases: TGTGCCTCGAACCCCGCCGGGGCCAACGTCCTGACTTTC. Based on the CDR3 plus reference TRBV2 and TRBJ2-6, the full variable domain is EPEVTQTPSHQVTQMGQEVILRCVPISNHLYFYWYRQILGQKVEFLVSFYNNEISEKSEIFDDQFSVERPDGSNFTLKIRSTKLEDSAMYFCASNPAGANVLTFGAGSRLTVL.

The rearrangement joins TRBV29-1 to TRBJ2-1; no reliable D call. V gave up 0 bases and J gave up 8 bases, with 17 bases separating them. Per germline, CDR1 SQVTM and CDR2 ANQGSEA. This CDR3 spans 15 amino acids. In DNA, the CDR3 is TGCAGCGTTGAAGAGTCAGGCTTCTTTTACGATGAGCAGTTCTTC. This encodes CSVEESGFFYDEQFF.

V gene TRBV25-1 combines with J gene TRBJ2-1; D may correspond to TRBD1 or TRBD2 (6 bases each). This CDR3 comprises 17 residues. Germline lookup yields CDR1 MGHDK and CDR2 SYGVNS. V gave up 5 bases and J gave up 1 base, with 18 bases separating them. CDR3 loop: CASSYLGGRGSYNEQFF. The CDR3 DNA reads as TGTGCCAGCAGTTATCTAGGGGGTCGGGGGTCCTACAATGAGCAGTTCTTC.

The CDR3 protein is CASSFLGGDTEAFF. In nucleotides, the CDR3 is TGTGCCAGCAGTTTTCTCGGAGGTGACACTGAAGCTTTCTTT. The chain uses TRBV27 and TRBJ1-1; no clear D. The CDR3 has 14 residues. Germline V gene sequence: CDR1 MNHEY, CDR2 SMNVEV (reference sequence). The V and J ends lost 3 bases and 3 bases respectively, with 11 bases between them.

V is TRBV23-1 and J is TRBJ2-7, with D perhaps TRBD1 (6 bases). TRBV23-1 belongs to the ORF category, with a function that is uncertain. V was clipped by 8 bases and J by 3 bases, with 11 bases between them. The CDR3 covers 12 residues. CDR3: CASGTPDYEQYV. The CDR3 DNA is TGCGCCAGCGGGACACCAGACTACGAGCAGTACGTC.

The rearrangement uses TRBV2 and TRBJ1-2, with D unresolved. The CDR3 contains 11 residues. In germline, CDR1 is SNHLY, CDR2 FYNNEI. V was clipped by 3 bases and J by 8 bases, with 7 bases between them. The CDR3 here is CASSDPGGYTF. CDR3 in DNA: TGTGCCAGCAGTGACCCTGGGGGCTACACCTTC.

The rearrangement joins TRBV9 to TRBJ2-1, with D unclear. The germline V gene has CDR1 SGDLS and CDR2 YYNGEE. The CDR3 spans 13 residues. V lost 0 bases and J 9 bases, leaving 10 bases between the germline ends. The CDR3 loop is CASSVELQREQFF. The CDR3 region has the DNA TGTGCCAGCAGCGTAGAACTCCAACGTGAGCAGTTCTTC.

This clonotype has a single count. J is TRBJ1-1 and V is TRBV29-1; 7 nucleotides line up with TRBD1. The CDR3 has 13 amino acids. CDR1 SQVTM and CDR2 ANQGSEA come from the germline V gene. The J segment lost 0 bases and the V segment lost 6 bases, leaving 4 bases of the junction unmatched. CDR3 loop: CSVTDRVNTEAFF. The CDR3 DNA follows: TGCAGCGTGACCGACAGGGTGAACACTGAAGCTTTCTTT.

CDR3: CSVKKMPYEQYF. For the CDR3, the DNA is TGCAGCGTGAAAAAGATGCCCTACGAGCAGTACTTC. The rearrangement joins TRBV29-1 to TRBJ2-7, with D unclear. The CDR3 extends over 12 amino acids. Per the germline V gene, CDR1 is SQVTM and CDR2 is ANQGSEA. Trimming cost V 6 bases and J 2 bases, with 11 bases left between them.

V usage is TRBV29-1 and J usage is TRBJ1-2, with TRBD1 identical over 7 bases. CDR3 size: 13 residues. The V segment lost 4 bases and the J segment 6 bases; nucleotides outside the gene matches: 8. CDR1 is SQVTM, CDR2 ANQGSEA, per germline. The CDR3 reads CSVALWRGHGYTF. The CDR3, as DNA: TGCAGCGTTGCGTTATGGAGGGGGCATGGCTACACCTTC.

This chain connects TRBV5-1 to TRBJ2-3; D perhaps matches TRBD2 (6 bases). The CDR3 runs to 15 residues. Trimming took 0 bases from V and 1 from J, leaving 9 bases between them. Germline assignment: CDR1 SGHRS and CDR2 YFSETQ. CDR3 sequence (DNA): TGCGCCAGCAGCTTGGTCGGCGGGGGCACAGATACGCAGTATTTT. The encoded protein is CASSLVGGGTDTQYF.

The CDR3 DNA reads TGCAGCGTTGAACTAGCGGGTCGGAGGAACAATGAGCAGTTCTTC. Encoded protein: CSVELAGRRNNEQFF. The gene calls are TRBV29-1 and TRBJ2-1; TRBD2 matches 8 bases. CDR3 length: 15 residues. V dropped 2 bases and J dropped 5; count of bases not matched to a gene: 8. The germline V gene encodes CDR1 SQVTM and CDR2 ANQGSEA.

This chain links TRBV15 with TRBJ2-7; 8 bases are shared with TRBD1. V shed 1 base and J 3 bases; nucleotides not matched to a gene: 5. CDR1 is LNHNV and CDR2 is YYDKDF in the germline V gene (reference sequence). CDR3 size: 15 residues. This CDR3 is CATSRARDRRYEQYV. Here the CDR3 DNA reads TGTGCCACCAGCAGAGCGAGGGACAGGCGCTACGAGCAGTACGTC.

The chain carries TRBV18 and TRBJ2-1; D unresolved. The CDR3 is made up of 13 amino acids. The V end lost 3 bases, the J end lost 10 bases, and 13 bases lay between the germline ends. CDR1 KGHSH and CDR2 LQKENI come from the germline V gene. Here the CDR3 DNA reads TGTGCCAGCTCACCCTCGGCGGCCGGGGAGCAGTTCTTC. This encodes CASSPSAAGEQFF.

This chain joins TRBV20-1 and TRBJ2-5; possible D gene TRBD2, 6 bases. The CDR3 is 14 residues long. Between the trimmed V and J ends, which lost 5 bases and 4 bases, there was a span of 17 bases. In germline, CDR1 is DFQATT, CDR2 SNEGSKA (reference sequence). DNA of the CDR3: TGCAGTGCTCCCCGCGTTGGGGAGGCAGAGACCCAGTACTTC. Amino acids: CSAPRVGEAETQYF.